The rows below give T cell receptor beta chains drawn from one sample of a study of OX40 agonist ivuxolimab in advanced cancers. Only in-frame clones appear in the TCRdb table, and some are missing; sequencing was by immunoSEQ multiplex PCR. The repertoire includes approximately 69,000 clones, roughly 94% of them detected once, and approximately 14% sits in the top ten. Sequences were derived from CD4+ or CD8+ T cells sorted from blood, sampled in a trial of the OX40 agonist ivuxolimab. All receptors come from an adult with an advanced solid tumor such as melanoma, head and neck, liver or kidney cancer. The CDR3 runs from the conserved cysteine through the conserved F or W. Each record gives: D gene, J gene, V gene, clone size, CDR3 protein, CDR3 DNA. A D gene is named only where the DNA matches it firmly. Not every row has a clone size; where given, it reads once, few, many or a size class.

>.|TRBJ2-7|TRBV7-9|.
CASRDPLNYEQYF
TGTGCCTCCCGGGACCCCTTAAACTACGAGCAGTACTTC
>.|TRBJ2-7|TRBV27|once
CASSSLGVGGPLIYEQYF
TGTGCCAGCAGTTCCCTCGGGGTGGGCGGACCTCTTATATACGAGCAGTACTTC
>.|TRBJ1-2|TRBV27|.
CASSLGGRDPLDGYTF
TGTGCCAGCAGTTTAGGGGGGCGGGACCCCTTAGATGGCTACACCTTC
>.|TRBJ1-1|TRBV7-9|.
CASSLSFSNTEAFF
TGTGCCAGCAGCTTATCTTTCTCGAACACTGAAGCTTTCTTT
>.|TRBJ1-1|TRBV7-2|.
CASSLGAQGQNTEAFF
TGTGCCAGCAGCTTAGGGGCACAGGGTCAAAACACTGAAGCTTTCTTT
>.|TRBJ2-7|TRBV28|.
CASSGGGEQVLLSYEQYF
TGTGCCAGCAGCGGCGGCGGAGAACAGGTTCTTCTCTCCTACGAGCAGTACTTC
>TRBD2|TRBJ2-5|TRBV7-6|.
CASSLGSGLYQETQYF
TGTGCCAGCAGCTTAGGCTCGGGACTATACCAAGAGACCCAGTACTTC
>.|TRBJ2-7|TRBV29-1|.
CSVEDRGYEQYF
TGCAGCGTTGAAGATCGCGGTTACGAGCAGTACTTC
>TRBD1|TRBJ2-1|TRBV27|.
CASSLSGQNEQFF
TGTGCCAGCAGTTTATCGGGACAGAATGAGCAGTTCTTC
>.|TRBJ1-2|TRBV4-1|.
CASSQEGRLSYGYTF
TGCGCCAGCAGCCAAGAGGGCAGGTTGAGCTATGGCTACACCTTC
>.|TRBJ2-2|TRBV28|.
CASSLLLGDATGELFF
TGTGCCAGCAGTTTACTATTGGGGGATGCCACCGGGGAGCTGTTTTTT
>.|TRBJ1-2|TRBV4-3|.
CASSQESGYAMRTHGYTF
TGCGCCAGCAGCCAAGAATCCGGTTACGCAATGAGGACCCATGGCTACACCTTC
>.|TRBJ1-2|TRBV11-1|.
CASSSLAGPGYTF
TGTGCCAGCAGCTCACTCGCGGGGCCTGGCTACACCTTC
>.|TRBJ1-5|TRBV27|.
CASSLSLGTHQPQHF
TGTGCCAGCAGTTTATCGCTCGGGACGCATCAGCCCCAGCATTTT
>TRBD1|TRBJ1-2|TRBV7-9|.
CASSLGAGGDYGYTF
TGTGCCAGCAGCTTAGGGGCAGGGGGCGACTATGGCTACACCTTC
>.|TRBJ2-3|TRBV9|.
CASSVEVRGTDTQYF
TGTGCCAGCAGCGTCGAGGTGCGCGGCACAGATACGCAGTATTTT
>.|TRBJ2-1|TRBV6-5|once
CASSYSRGASESAQFF
TGTGCCAGCAGTTACTCCCGTGGGGCTAGCGAGTCGGCGCAGTTCTTC
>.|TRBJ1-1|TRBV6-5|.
CASSYSSTTEAFF
TGTGCCAGCAGTTACTCCTCCACCACTGAAGCTTTCTTT
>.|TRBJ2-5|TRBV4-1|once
CASSQGTVKETQYF
TGCGCCAGCAGCCAAGGGACAGTCAAAGAGACCCAGTACTTC
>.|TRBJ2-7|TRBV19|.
CASSPGGINEQYF
TGTGCCAGTAGTCCAGGAGGGATCAACGAGCAGTACTTC
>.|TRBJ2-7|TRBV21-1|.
CASSKARGQGAQEQYF
TGTGCCAGCAGCAAAGCGCGAGGACAGGGGGCTCAGGAGCAGTACTTC
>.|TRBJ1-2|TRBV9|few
CASSVGQYGYTF
TGTGCCAGCAGCGTAGGCCAGTATGGCTACACCTTC
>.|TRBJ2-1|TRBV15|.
CATSRDRGSSYNEQFF
TGTGCCACCAGCAGAGATAGGGGGTCATCGTACAATGAGCAGTTCTTC
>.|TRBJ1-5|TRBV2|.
CASNDPTRNQPQHF
TGTGCCAGCAACGATCCAACAAGGAATCAGCCCCAGCATTTT
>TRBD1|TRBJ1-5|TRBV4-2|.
CASQPEGQGRPQHF
TGTGCCAGCCAGCCCGAGGGACAGGGTAGGCCCCAGCATTTT
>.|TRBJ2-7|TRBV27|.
CASSYGWGYEQYF
TGTGCCAGCAGTTACGGATGGGGCTACGAGCAGTACTTC
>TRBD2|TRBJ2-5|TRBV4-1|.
CASSRPGGALETQYF
TGCGCCAGCAGCCGACCCGGGGGGGCATTAGAGACCCAGTACTTC
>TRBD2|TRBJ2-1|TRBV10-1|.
CASSESGGRAYNEQFF
TGCGCCAGCAGTGAGTCGGGCGGGAGAGCCTACAATGAGCAGTTCTTC
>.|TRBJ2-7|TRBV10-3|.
CAIRPRTGSSYEQYF
TGTGCCATCAGACCTCGGACGGGGAGCTCCTACGAGCAGTACTTC
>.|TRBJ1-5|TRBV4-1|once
CASSQDGGRNQPQHF
TGCGCCAGCAGCCAAGATGGAGGTAGGAATCAGCCCCAGCATTTT
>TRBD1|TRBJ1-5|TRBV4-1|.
CASSQDGTGVRGNQPQHF
TGCGCCAGCAGCCAAGACGGGACAGGGGTAAGAGGCAATCAGCCCCAGCATTTT
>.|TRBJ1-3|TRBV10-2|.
CASSDSGISGNTIYF
TGCGCCAGCAGTGACAGTGGTATCTCTGGAAACACCATATATTTT
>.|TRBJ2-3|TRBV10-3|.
CAISDSNGQYF
TGTGCCATCAGTGATTCTAATGGGCAGTATTTT
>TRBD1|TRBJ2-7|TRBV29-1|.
CSVFGQGADEQYF
TGCAGCGTTTTCGGACAGGGCGCCGACGAGCAGTACTTC
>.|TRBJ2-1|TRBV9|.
CASSARQANEQFF
TGTGCCAGCAGCGCCCGACAGGCCAATGAGCAGTTCTTC
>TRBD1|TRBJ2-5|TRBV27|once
CASSFTGQSQYF
TGTGCCAGCAGTTTTACGGGACAGTCCCAGTACTTC
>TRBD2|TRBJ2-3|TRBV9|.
CASSAFGLAGTDTQYF
TGTGCCAGCAGCGCCTTTGGACTAGCGGGGACAGATACGCAGTATTTT
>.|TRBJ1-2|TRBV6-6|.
CASSYGVEDTF
TGTGCCAGCAGTTACGGAGTCGAGGACACCTTC
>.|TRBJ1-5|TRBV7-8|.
CASSHTRGNQPQHF
TGTGCCAGCAGCCATACGAGGGGCAATCAGCCCCAGCATTTT
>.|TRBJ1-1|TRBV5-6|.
CASTLFGENTEAFF
TGTGCCAGCACCCTCTTTGGGGAGAACACTGAAGCTTTCTTT
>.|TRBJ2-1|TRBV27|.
CASSFPDYNEQFF
TGTGCCAGCAGTTTCCCGGACTACAATGAGCAGTTCTTC
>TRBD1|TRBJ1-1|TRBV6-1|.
CAGKGQPMNTEAFF
TGTGCCGGAAAGGGACAGCCTATGAACACTGAAGCTTTCTTT
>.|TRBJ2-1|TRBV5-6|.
CASSLGGPPYNEQFF
TGTGCCAGCAGCTTGGGGGGGCCGCCTTACAATGAGCAGTTCTTC
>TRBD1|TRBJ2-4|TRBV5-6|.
CASSWTGAQNIQYF
TGTGCCAGCAGCTGGACAGGGGCCCAAAACATTCAGTACTTC
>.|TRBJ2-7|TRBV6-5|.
CASSWEGAHEQYF
TGTGCCAGCAGTTGGGAGGGGGCACACGAGCAGTACTTC
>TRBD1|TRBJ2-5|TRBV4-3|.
CASSHGTVGTQYF
TGCGCCAGCAGCCATGGGACAGTAGGGACCCAGTACTTC
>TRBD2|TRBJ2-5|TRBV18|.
CASSPDGGDETQYF
TGTGCCAGCTCACCTGATGGGGGGGATGAGACCCAGTACTTC
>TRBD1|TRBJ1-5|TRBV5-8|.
CASSPRTGTYSNQPQHF
TGTGCCAGCAGTCCCAGGACAGGGACCTATAGCAATCAGCCCCAGCATTTT
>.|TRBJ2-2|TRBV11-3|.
CASSLDRAATGELFF
TGTGCCAGCAGCTTAGACCGGGCAGCCACCGGGGAGCTGTTTTTT